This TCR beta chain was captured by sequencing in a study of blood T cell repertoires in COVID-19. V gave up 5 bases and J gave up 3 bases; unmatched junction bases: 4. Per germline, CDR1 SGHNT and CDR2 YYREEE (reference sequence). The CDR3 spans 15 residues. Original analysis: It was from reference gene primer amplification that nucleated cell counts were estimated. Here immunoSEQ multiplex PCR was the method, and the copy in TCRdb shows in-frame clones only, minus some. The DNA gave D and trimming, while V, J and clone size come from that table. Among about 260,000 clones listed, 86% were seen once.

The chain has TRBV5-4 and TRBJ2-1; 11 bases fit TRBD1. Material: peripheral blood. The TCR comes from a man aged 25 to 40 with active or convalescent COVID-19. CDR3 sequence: CASRGQGANYNEQFF. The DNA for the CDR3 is TGTGCCAGCAGAGGACAGGGGGCAAACTACAATGAGCAGTTCTTC.